The 15 T cell receptor beta chains reported below all come from one sample, sequenced in a study of blood T cell repertoires in COVID-19. Libraries were prepared by immunoSEQ multiplex PCR; TCRdb keeps only in-frame clonotypes and omits some of them. The sample includes approximately 380,000 clones, roughly nine tenths seen only once; the top ten take just over 0.85%. Input material: PBMCs or T cells enriched from blood (not recorded which). All receptors come from a woman in her forties who had been exposed to COVID-19.

The rearrangement links TRBV7-3 to TRBJ2-3; D possibly corresponds to TRBD2 (5 bases). The germline V gene has CDR1 SGHTA and CDR2 FQGTGA. V lost 5 bases and J lost 2, with 14 bases in between. The CDR3 is 15 amino acids. CDR3 nucleotide sequence: TGTGCCAGCAGCCCGGCGGGCGAGCACACAGATACGCAGTATTTT. This translates into CASSPAGEHTDTQYF.

The rearrangement links TRBV11-3 to TRBJ2-1, with 8 bases identical to TRBD1. This CDR3 is 19 amino acids long. The trim removed 3 bases at V and 0 bases at J, leaving 13 bases unmatched. Germline values: CDR1 SGHNT, CDR2 YENEEA. CDR3 sequence (DNA): TGTGCCAGCAGCTTCCGGACAGGGAATACGCCAAGCTCCTACAATGAGCAGTTCTTC. This gives the protein CASSFRTGNTPSSYNEQFF.

The chain employs TRBV7-2 and TRBJ2-5, with D unclear. Trimming pared 6 bases from V and 5 bases from J, leaving 7 bases between. Looked up from germline, CDR1 is SGHTA and CDR2 is FQGNSA. This CDR3 has 11 residues. As DNA, the CDR3 is TGTGCCAGCAGTCCTAAGGAGACCCAGTACTTC. Its protein is CASSPKETQYF.

The V gene is TRBV5-1, the J gene TRBJ2-3, with 10 nucleotides matching TRBD2. With V trimmed by 4 bases and J by 2 bases, 7 bases remained unmatched. The CDR3 has 16 amino acids. CDR1 and CDR2 from the germline V gene are SGHRS and YFSETQ. Here the CDR3 DNA reads TGCGCCAGCAGCCTGAAGAGCGGGGGGGCCACAGATACGCAGTATTTT. It codes for CASSLKSGGATDTQYF.

The chain has TRBV24-1 and TRBJ1-6; D perhaps matches TRBD1 (6 bases). The V end was cut by 9 bases, the J end by 6 bases, with 11 bases between. Germline CDR1 is KGHDR and CDR2 is SFDVKD. CDR3 size: 13 residues. The CDR3 loop is CATQGRGNSPLHF. CDR3 nucleotides: TGTGCCACCCAGGGCAGGGGTAATTCACCCCTCCACTTT.

The gene calls are TRBV7-9 and TRBJ1-2; D is unclear. V shed 1 base and J shed 7 bases, with 13 bases lying between them. The CDR3 sequence is 14 residues long. From germline, CDR1 is SEHNR and CDR2 FQNEAQ (reference sequence). In DNA form, the CDR3 reads TGTGCCAGCAGCTTAGTTGTGCCGGAGGGTGGCTACACCTTC. Translating gives CASSLVVPEGGYTF.

CDR3 DNA: TGTGCCAGCAGTAGATCTAGCGGGAGGGCGAATGAGCAGTTCTTC. Protein: CASSRSSGRANEQFF. The rearrangement links TRBV6-5 to TRBJ2-1, with 12 bases that match TRBD2. The germline V gene encodes CDR1 MNHEY and CDR2 SVGAGI. V lost 5 bases to trimming and J lost 7 bases; unmatched junction nucleotides: 6. The CDR3 consists of 15 residues.

The rearrangement joins TRBV7-3 to TRBJ2-1, with TRBD1 matching 7 bases. The CDR3 loop spans 14 amino acids. Germline V gives CDR1 SGHTA, CDR2 FQGTGA. V lost 5 bases and J lost 6; bases outside the gene matches: 7. CDR3 sequence reads: CASSPKGALNEQFF. Written as DNA, the CDR3 is TGTGCCAGCAGCCCGAAGGGGGCCCTCAATGAGCAGTTCTTC.

The chain is built from TRBV5-1 and TRBJ1-4; possibly TRBD1 for D (6 bases). Germline CDR1 and CDR2: SGHRS and YFSETQ. V was shortened by 9 bases and J by 3 bases, with 18 bases between the two germline ends. The CDR3 consists of 15 residues. In DNA form, the CDR3 reads TGCGCCACCTCGCGAGAGGGGGACCCTAATGAAAAACTGTTTTTT. Amino acid sequence: CATSREGDPNEKLFF. The full variable domain, in which reference TRBV5-1 and TRBJ1-4 provide the parts outside the CDR3, is KAGVTQTPRYLIKTRGQQVTLSCSPISGHRSVSWYQQTPGQGLQFLFEYFSETQRNKGNFPGRFSGRQFSNSRSEMNVSTLELGDSALYLCATSREGDPNEKLFFGSGTQLSVL.

This chain uses TRBV29-1 with TRBJ1-5; weak D call: TRBD1 (5 bases). The CDR3 runs to 12 residues. The V and J ends lost 4 bases and 9 bases respectively, with 13 bases between them. Germline-derived CDR1 and CDR2 are SQVTM and ANQGSEA. The CDR3 sequence is CSVGVGGRPQHF. The CDR3 DNA sequence: TGCAGCGTTGGGGTCGGGGGAAGGCCCCAGCATTTT.

J is TRBJ2-7 and V is TRBV27, with 9 bases aligning to TRBD1. The CDR3 has 16 amino acids. CDR1 is MNHEY and CDR2 is SMNVEV in the germline V gene (reference sequence). V lost 6 bases and J lost 2; bases outside the gene matches: 11. The CDR3 DNA follows: TGTGCCAGCAGCAAGGGACAGGGAATATTACCCTACGAGCAGTACTTC. It yields the protein CASSKGQGILPYEQYF.

The chain combines TRBV9 with TRBJ1-4; 7 bases are shared with TRBD1. The CDR3 extends over 15 amino acids. After removal of 4 bases from V and 4 bases from J, the junction contained 7 bases not matched to a gene. Per the germline V gene, CDR1 is SGDLS and CDR2 is YYNGEE. The CDR3, as DNA: TGTGCCAGCAGCTCCTTGGGACAGCATAATGAAAAACTGTTTTTT. Residues: CASSSLGQHNEKLFF.

V usage is TRBV27 and J usage is TRBJ2-1, with 13 bases matching TRBD2. The CDR3 is 16 amino acids. With 3 bases clipped from V and 7 bases from J, the junction kept 6 bases outside the gene matches. CDR1 and CDR2 (germline): MNHEY, SMNVEV (reference sequence). CDR3 amino acids: CASSFRTLAGGNEQFF. The CDR3 region has the DNA TGTGCCAGCAGTTTCAGAACACTAGCGGGGGGGAATGAGCAGTTCTTC.

The chain uses TRBV18 and TRBJ1-4, with 9 bases identical to TRBD1. Germline V CDR1 and CDR2: KGHSH, LQKENI. The ends lost 0 bases at V and 10 bases at J; junction bases unmatched: 3. CDR3 length: 14 amino acids. The CDR3 spells CASSPPWDRVKLFF. CDR3 nucleotides: TGTGCCAGCTCACCACCTTGGGACAGGGTAAAACTGTTTTTT.

The V gene is TRBV3-1 (or the pseudogene TRBV3-2), the J gene TRBJ1-1, with 10 bases matching TRBD1. The length of the CDR3 is 12 residues. J was trimmed by 13 bases and V by 1 base; bases with no gene match: 3. Germline V gene data show CDR1 as LGHDT and CDR2 as YNNKEL (reference sequence). The CDR3 DNA sequence: TGTGCCAGCAGCCAAGGGACAGGGGGGGTTTTCTTT. It translates to CASSQGTGGVFF.